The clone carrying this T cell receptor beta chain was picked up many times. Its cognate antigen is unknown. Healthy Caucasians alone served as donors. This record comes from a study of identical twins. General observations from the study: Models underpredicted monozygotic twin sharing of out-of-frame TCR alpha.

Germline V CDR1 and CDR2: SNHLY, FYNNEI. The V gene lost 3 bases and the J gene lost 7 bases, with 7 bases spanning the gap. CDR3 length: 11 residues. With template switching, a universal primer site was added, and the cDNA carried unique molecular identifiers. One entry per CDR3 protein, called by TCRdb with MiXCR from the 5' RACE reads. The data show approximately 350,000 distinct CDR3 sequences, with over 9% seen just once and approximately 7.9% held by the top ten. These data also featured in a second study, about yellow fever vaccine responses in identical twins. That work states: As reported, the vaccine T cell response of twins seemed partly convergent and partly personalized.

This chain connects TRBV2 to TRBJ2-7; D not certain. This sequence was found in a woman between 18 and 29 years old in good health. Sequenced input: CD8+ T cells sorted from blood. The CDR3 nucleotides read TGTGCCAGCAGTGATGTCGCGGAGCAGTACTTC. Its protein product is CASSDVAEQYF.